This T cell receptor beta chain was obtained from a study of T-cell reconstitution after alpha-beta-depleted transplantation in children. Points from the study as a whole: Several hundred graft clones that had expanded were reportedly the source of alpha-beta T cells about two months after transplant. Elevated TCRbeta diversity at day 60 was traced, in some patients, to surviving recipient T cells and thymic progenitors. Newly generated T cells supplied most T-cell counts and diversity one year post-transplant.

Germline V lookup: CDR1 MDHEN, CDR2 SYDVKM. V was clipped by 2 bases and J by 7 bases, with 9 bases between them. This CDR3 is built from 13 residues. As regards this clonotype: No antigen is known for it.

Unique molecular identifiers featured in how the TCRbeta library was prepared. MiXCR was run by TCRdb on the PCR reads, yielding one entry per CDR3 protein. In the table there are about 980,000 distinct CDR3 sequences, around 30% of which are singletons. This clonotype was obtained from a boy younger than two who had a stem cell transplant for SCID, so the T cells may come from the graft donor. The chain uses TRBV28 and TRBJ2-1; D remains ambiguous. The sequenced sample was PBMCs, mostly from graft donor cells, obtained 360 days after TCRalphabeta/CD19-depleted stem cell transplant. This CDR3 is CASSLNVRNEQFF. The DNA for the CDR3 is TGTGCCAGCAGTTTAAATGTTAGGAATGAGCAGTTCTTC. The full variable domain, rest sourced from reference TRBV28 and TRBJ2-1, is DVKVTQSSRYLVKRTGEKVFLECVQDMDHENMFWYRQDPGLGLRLIYFSYDVKMKEKGDIPEGYSVSREKKERFSLILESASTNQTSMYLCASSLNVRNEQFFGPGTRLTVL.